This T cell receptor beta chain was recovered during a study of neoadjuvant anti-PD-1 for oral cavity cancer. Study-level background: Nivolumab at 3 mg/kg was mostly given biweekly, three to four doses, pre-surgery. Patients without progression got a fourth dose around day 43.

General study results and limits: Only three patients per response group were TCR-analyzed; validation needed.

As for time point: after neoadjuvant nivolumab, at surgical resection. The V gene lost 4 bases and the J gene lost 6 bases, with 17 bases spanning the gap. CDR1 and CDR2 (germline): SGHRS, YFSETQ. The length of the CDR3 is 15 residues. The protocol was immunoSEQ multiplex PCR, while the TCRdb copy is restricted to in-frame clones and leaves out a portion. Counted here are fewer than 25,000 clones, less than 50% occurring once; the ten biggest clones make up less than 50%. Remarks on this clone: What it binds is not known.

The specimen comprised tumor tissue, sampled after nivolumab (anti-PD-1) treatment. V is TRBV5-1 and J is TRBJ1-3; a weak D match, TRBD1 (6 bases). This receptor was taken from a person between 40 and 79 years old with oral cavity squamous cell carcinoma. CDR3 sequence (DNA): TGCGCCAGCAGCCACAATACAGGGTCGGAAAACACCATATATTTT. Its protein is CASSHNTGSENTIYF.